This T cell receptor (beta chain) emerged from a study of blood T cell repertoires in COVID-19. Under the authors' procedure: Estimation of nucleated cell counts relied on the amplification of reference gene primers. Repertoires were generated with immunoSEQ multiplex PCR, while TCRdb's copy carries only in-frame clones and drops some. V and J calls and clone size are given by that table; D and trimming were obtained from the DNA. The sample includes a few hundred thousand clones, approximately 87% of them seen just once. The CDR3 consists of 13 residues. V was clipped by 3 bases and J by 6 bases, with 8 bases between them.

Sequencing was done on a sample of peripheral blood. This rearrangement joins TRBV12-3 or TRBV12-4 to TRBJ1-4; D call uncertain. The receptor comes from a man in his fifties or sixties who had recovered from COVID-19. The CDR3 is CASSFERDEKLFF. DNA of the CDR3: TGTGCCAGCAGTTTTGAGAGAGATGAAAAACTGTTTTTT.